This T cell receptor (beta chain) was recorded in a study of cytomegalovirus exposure and HLA in healthy donors. Study-level findings and limits: Near-uniform donor sequencing depth was presumed by presence/absence analyses. Most of the CMV-associated TCR beta chains (in a later analysis) appeared to be HLA-restricted. Later analysis identified several of the most significant clusters that appeared linked to common viral pathogens.

PCR primers comprised 60 Vbeta and 13 Jbeta primers. Some clones are missing from TCRdb's copy, which holds only in-frame ones; the method was immunoSEQ multiplex PCR. This sample has about 130,000 clones, with 70% to 90% found just once. About this clone: Its target is not known.

The CDR3 runs to 15 residues. V dropped 4 bases and J dropped 1 base, with 14 bases sitting between them. In germline, CDR1 is SGDLS, CDR2 YYNGEE. This TCR derives from a woman between 35 and 50 years old in good health and CMV-seropositive. The source material was PBMCs. The chain recombines TRBV9 with TRBJ2-5; possibly TRBD1 for D (5 bases). The CDR3 spells CASSPRQSPQETQYF. The CDR3 nucleotides are TGTGCCAGCAGCCCCAGACAGTCTCCCCAAGAGACCCAGTACTTC.